This T cell receptor (beta chain) comes out of a study of cytomegalovirus exposure and HLA in healthy donors. Across the whole study: Some 200 million T cells yielded 100 million to 130 million unique TCR beta sequences, as an earlier analysis found.

This clone was seen once. Trimming cost V 3 bases and J 0 bases, with 18 bases left between them. This CDR3 contains 17 residues. Germline V gives CDR1 KGHSH, CDR2 LQKENI. PCR employed 60 Vbeta and 13 Jbeta primers. The repertoire was sequenced with immunoSEQ multiplex PCR; TCRdb's copy has only in-frame clones and lacks some. This sample has fewer than 100,000 clones, with about 79% found just once. The chain combines TRBV18 with TRBJ2-7; unclear D gene. Sequenced: PBMCs. The sequence derives from a female donor in good health and CMV-seronegative. CDR3 sequence (DNA): TGTGCCAGCTCACCTAAGTCGAGCAGCGTGAGCTCCTACGAGCAGTACTTC. Residues: CASSPKSSSVSSYEQYF.